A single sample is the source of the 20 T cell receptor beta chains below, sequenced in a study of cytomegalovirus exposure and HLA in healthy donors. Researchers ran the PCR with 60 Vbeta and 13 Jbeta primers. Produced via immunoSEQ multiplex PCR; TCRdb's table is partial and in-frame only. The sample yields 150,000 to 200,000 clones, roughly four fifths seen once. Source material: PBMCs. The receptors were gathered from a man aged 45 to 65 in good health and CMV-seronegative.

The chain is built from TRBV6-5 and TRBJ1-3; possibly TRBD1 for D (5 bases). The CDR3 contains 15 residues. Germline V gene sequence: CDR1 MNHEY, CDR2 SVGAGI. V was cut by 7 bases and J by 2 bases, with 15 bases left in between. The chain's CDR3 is CASTKPGVAGNTIYF. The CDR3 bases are TGTGCCAGCACGAAACCGGGGGTAGCTGGAAACACCATATATTTT.

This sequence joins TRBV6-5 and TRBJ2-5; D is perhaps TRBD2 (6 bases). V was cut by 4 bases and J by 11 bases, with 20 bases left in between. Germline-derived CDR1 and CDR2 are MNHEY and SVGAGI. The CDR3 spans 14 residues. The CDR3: CASSSGTLIRKQYF. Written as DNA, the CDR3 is TGTGCCAGCAGTTCCGGGACTCTCATACGCAAGCAGTACTTC.

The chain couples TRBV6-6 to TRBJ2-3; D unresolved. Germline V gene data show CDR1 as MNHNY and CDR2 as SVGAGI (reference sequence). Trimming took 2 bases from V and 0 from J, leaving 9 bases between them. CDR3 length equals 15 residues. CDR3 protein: CASSYPRTSTDTQYF. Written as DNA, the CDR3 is TGTGCCAGCAGTTACCCCCGCACTAGCACAGATACGCAGTATTTT.

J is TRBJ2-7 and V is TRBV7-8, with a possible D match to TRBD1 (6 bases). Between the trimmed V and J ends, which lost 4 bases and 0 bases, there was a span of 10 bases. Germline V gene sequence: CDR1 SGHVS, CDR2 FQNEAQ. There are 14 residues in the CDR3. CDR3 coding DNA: TGTGCCAGCAGCTCCCGGGACATCTCCTACGAGCAGTACTTC. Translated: CASSSRDISYEQYF. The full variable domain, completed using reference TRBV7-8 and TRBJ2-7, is GAGVSQSPRYKVAKRGQDVALRCDPISGHVSLFWYQQALGQGPEFLTYFQNEAQLDKSGLPSDRFFAERPEGSVSTLKIQRTQQEDSAVYLCASSSRDISYEQYFGPGTRLTVT.

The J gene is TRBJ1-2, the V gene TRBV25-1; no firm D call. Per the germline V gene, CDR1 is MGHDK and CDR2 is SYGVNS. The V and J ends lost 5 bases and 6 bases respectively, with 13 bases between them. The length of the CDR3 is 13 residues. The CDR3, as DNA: TGTGCCAGCAGTCGGGCCGGAGGAGATGGCTACACCTTC. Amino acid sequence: CASSRAGGDGYTF.

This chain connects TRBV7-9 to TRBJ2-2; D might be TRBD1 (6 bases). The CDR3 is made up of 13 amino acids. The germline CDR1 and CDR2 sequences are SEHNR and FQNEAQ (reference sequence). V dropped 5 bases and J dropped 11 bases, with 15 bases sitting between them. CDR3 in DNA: TGTGCCAGCAGCCCCGACAGGATAGGAGAGCTGTTTTTT. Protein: CASSPDRIGELFF.

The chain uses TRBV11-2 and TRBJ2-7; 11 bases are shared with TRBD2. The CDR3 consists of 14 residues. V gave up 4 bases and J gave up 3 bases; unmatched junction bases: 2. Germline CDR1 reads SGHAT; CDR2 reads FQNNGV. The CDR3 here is CASSSGTSGYEQYF. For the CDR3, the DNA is TGTGCCAGCAGCTCAGGGACTAGCGGCTACGAGCAGTACTTC.

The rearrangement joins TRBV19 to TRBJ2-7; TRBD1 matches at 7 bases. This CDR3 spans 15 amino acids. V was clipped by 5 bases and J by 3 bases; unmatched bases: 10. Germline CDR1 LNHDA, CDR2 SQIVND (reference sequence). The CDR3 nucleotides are TGTGCCAGTAGTTTCCGACAGGGAGACGTCTACGAGCAGTACTTC. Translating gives CASSFRQGDVYEQYF.

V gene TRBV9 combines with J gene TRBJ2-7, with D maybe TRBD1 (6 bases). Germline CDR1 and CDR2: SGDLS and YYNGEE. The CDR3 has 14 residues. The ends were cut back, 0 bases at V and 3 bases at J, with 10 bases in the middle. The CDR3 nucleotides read TGTGCCAGCAGCGTAGCGGGCAGGGGCTACGAGCAGTACTTC. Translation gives CASSVAGRGYEQYF. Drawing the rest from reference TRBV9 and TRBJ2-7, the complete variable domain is DSGVTQTPKHLITATGQRVTLRCSPRSGDLSVYWYQQSLDQGLQFLIQYYNGEERAKGNILERFSAQQFPDLHSELNLSSLELGDSALYFCASSVAGRGYEQYFGPGTRLTVT.

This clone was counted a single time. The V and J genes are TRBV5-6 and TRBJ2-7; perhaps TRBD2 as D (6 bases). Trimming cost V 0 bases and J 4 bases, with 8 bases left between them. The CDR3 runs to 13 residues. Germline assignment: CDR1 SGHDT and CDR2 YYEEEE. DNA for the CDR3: TGTGCCAGCAGCTTGGGACTAGGGTACGAGCAGTACTTC. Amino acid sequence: CASSLGLGYEQYF.

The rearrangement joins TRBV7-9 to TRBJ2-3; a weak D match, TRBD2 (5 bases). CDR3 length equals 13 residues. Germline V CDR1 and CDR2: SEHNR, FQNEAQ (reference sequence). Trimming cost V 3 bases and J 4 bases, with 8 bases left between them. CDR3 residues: CASSFGSADTQYF. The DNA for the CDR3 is TGTGCCAGCAGCTTTGGTAGCGCAGATACGCAGTATTTT.

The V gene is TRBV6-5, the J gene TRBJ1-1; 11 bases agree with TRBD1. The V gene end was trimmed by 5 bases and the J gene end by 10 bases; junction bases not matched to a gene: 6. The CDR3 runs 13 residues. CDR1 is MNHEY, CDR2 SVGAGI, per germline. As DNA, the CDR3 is TGTGCCAGCAGTCCGGGACAGGGGGTAAGAGCTTTCTTT. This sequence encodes CASSPGQGVRAFF.

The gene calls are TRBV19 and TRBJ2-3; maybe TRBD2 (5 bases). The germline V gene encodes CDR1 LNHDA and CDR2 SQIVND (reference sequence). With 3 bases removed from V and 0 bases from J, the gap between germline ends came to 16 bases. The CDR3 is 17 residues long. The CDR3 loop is CASSIGVTPSSTDTQYF. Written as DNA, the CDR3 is TGTGCCAGTAGTATCGGGGTAACCCCCTCTAGCACAGATACGCAGTATTTT.

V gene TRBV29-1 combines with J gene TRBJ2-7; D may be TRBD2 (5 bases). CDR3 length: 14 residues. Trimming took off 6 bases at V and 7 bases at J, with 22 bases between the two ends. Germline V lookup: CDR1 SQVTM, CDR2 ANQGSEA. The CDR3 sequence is CSVQPSTGGREQYF. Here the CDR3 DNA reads TGCAGCGTCCAACCTTCAACCGGAGGAAGGGAGCAGTACTTC.

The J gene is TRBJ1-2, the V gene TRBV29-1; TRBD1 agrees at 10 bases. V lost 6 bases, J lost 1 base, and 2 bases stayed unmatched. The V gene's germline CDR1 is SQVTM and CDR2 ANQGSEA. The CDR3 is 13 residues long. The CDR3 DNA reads TGCAGCGTGAGGACAGGGGGTAACTATGGCTACACCTTC. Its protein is CSVRTGGNYGYTF.

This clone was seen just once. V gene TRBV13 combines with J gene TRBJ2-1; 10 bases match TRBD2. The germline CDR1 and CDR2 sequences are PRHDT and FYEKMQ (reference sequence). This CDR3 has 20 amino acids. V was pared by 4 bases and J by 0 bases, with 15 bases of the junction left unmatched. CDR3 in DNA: TGTGCCAGCAGCTCCCTAGGGGGTCCTAGCGGGGGAAGCTCCTACAATGAGCAGTTCTTC. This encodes CASSSLGGPSGGSSYNEQFF.

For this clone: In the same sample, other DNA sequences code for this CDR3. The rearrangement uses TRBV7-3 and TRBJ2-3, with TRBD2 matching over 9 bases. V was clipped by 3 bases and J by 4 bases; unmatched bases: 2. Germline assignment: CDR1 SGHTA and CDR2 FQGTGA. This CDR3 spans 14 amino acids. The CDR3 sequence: CASSLGLAPDTQYF. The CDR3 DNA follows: TGTGCCAGCAGCTTGGGACTAGCCCCAGATACGCAGTATTTT.

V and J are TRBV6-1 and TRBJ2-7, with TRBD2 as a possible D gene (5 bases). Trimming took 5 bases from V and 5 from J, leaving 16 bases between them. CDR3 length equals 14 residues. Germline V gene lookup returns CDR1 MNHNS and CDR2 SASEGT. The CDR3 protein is CASSIERAVHEQYF. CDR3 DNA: TGTGCCAGCAGTATCGAGAGGGCAGTGCACGAGCAGTACTTC.

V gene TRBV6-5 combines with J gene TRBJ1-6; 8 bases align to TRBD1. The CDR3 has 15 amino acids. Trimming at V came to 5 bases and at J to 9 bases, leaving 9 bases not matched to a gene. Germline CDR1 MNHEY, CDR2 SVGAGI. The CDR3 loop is CASSAPTTGVSPLHF. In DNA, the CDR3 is TGTGCCAGCAGTGCCCCAACGACAGGGGTTTCACCCCTCCACTTT.

The CDR3 DNA sequence: TGTGCCAGCAGCAGGTGGCGAGGGGGCGTAGGGATGGCTAACTATGGCTACACCTTC. Amino acid sequence: CASSRWRGGVGMANYGYTF. V is TRBV5-4 and J is TRBJ1-2, with 7 bases that match TRBD1. After removal of 4 bases from V and 0 bases from J, the junction contained 18 bases not matched to a gene. Germline V gives CDR1 SGHNT, CDR2 YYREEE (reference sequence). The CDR3 is made up of 19 amino acids.